This T cell receptor beta chain is from a study of CD8 T cells in ankylosing spondylitis. Study observations and caveats: Past studies reported some motif variants in reactive arthritis synovial fluid and blood. As reported, disease-linked clones showed significant enrichment in matched ankylosing spondylitis synovial fluid. What seemed typical of ankylosing spondylitis blood was a TCR beta motif built from several highly homologous variants. Disease-associated clones were CD8+ and fairly uncommon in peripheral blood.

This clonotype was counted between two and nine times. Its matching antigen is unknown. TCRdb processed the 5' RACE reads anew with MiXCR; each CDR3 protein has one entry. The sample includes approximately 340,000 distinct CDR3 sequences, roughly 15% seen only once; the top ten take 1.1%. The CDR3 contains 14 residues. V lost 2 bases, J lost 5 bases, and 12 bases lay in between. Germline CDR1 reads MNHNS; CDR2 reads SASEGT. Material: blood, either unsorted or a sorted T cell fraction (not recorded which). This clonotype originated in a male donor with ankylosing spondylitis or in good health (not recorded which). The chain joins TRBV6-1 to TRBJ1-2; D gene unclear. The CDR3 region has the DNA TGTGCCAGCAGTGAATTGGTAGATGGGTATGGCTACACCTTC. Translated, it gives CASSELVDGYGYTF.